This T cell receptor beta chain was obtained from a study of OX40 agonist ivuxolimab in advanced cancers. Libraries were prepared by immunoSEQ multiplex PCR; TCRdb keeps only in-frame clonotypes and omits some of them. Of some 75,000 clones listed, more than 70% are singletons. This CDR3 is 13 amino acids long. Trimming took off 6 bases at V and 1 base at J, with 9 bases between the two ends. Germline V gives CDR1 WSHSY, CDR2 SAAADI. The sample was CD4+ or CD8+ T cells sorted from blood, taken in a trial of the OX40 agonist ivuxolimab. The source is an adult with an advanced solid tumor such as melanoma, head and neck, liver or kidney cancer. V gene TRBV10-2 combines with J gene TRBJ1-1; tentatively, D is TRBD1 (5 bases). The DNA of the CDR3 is TGCGCCAGCAGGTGGACACAGAACACTGAAGCTTTCTTT. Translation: CASRWTQNTEAFF.